The 26 T cell receptor beta chains in this list originate from one sample, sequenced in a study of tumor and adjacent non-tumor tissue in lung cancer. A modified ARM-PCR protocol with three rounds of nested PCR amplified TCRbeta. TCRdb re-derived calls from the multiplex PCR reads in MiXCR, one entry per CDR3 protein. The profile covers 40,000 to 50,000 distinct CDR3 sequences, with 60% to 65% appearing a single time and about 29% taken by the ten largest. No cell sorting was done before RNA was extracted from the tissue. This non-tumor lung sample came from over 3 cm beyond the tumor edge. The sample was distant non-tumor lung tissue. All receptors come from a woman in her 70s with non-small cell lung cancer.

As regards this clonotype: This could be a read error, since a much larger clone is one nucleotide away. This chain uses TRBV7-8 with TRBJ2-2, with TRBD2 matching 9 bases. Germline loops: CDR1 SGHVS, CDR2 FQNEAQ. The CDR3 is made up of 16 amino acids. Written as DNA, the CDR3 is TGTGCCATCAGCTTAGGCCTAGCGGGACTTACCGGGGAGCTGTTTTTT. Encoded protein: CAISLGLAGLTGELFF.

As for this clonotype: A read error may explain this, as a much larger clone is one base away. This chain connects TRBV30 to TRBJ1-5; possible D gene TRBD1, 5 bases. Germline values: CDR1 GTSNPN, CDR2 SVGIG (reference sequence). There are 13 residues in the CDR3. The DNA for the CDR3 is TGTTCCTGGAGTCCCAGGGAAGGTCAGCCCCAGCATTTT. It yields the protein CSWSPREGQPQHF.

Turning to this clonotype: The final CDR3 position lacks the conserved phenylalanine or tryptophan, pointing to a likely read error. The genes are TRBV6-6 and TRBJ2-2, with D perhaps TRBD2 (5 bases). The CDR3 covers 16 residues. In germline, CDR1 is MNHNY, CDR2 SVGAGI (reference sequence). CDR3 in DNA: TGTGCCAGCCACGACTTGGTAGGAGGTGACGCCGGGAAGCTGTTTTCT. This sequence encodes CASHDLVGGDAGKLFS.

A word on this clonotype: The junction and the germline gene differ at one end; a read error may be behind it. This sequence joins TRBV4-1 and TRBJ2-7, with D perhaps TRBD1 or TRBD2 (5 bases each). The CDR3 extends over 15 amino acids. From germline, CDR1 is MGHRA and CDR2 YSYEKL. The CDR3 DNA reads TGCACCAGCAGACAAAACCGGGACGGATCATACGAGCAGTACTTC. Translation gives CTSRQNRDGSYEQYF.

Turning to this clonotype: It may be a read error: a sequence one base away is much more abundant. V gene TRBV5-1 combines with J gene TRBJ2-3, with D maybe TRBD1 (5 bases). CDR3 length: 12 residues. Germline V gene lookup returns CDR1 SGHRS and CDR2 YFSETQ. For the CDR3, the DNA is TGCGCCAGCAGTTATACGACAGATATGCAGTATTTT. Translation gives CASSYTTDMQYF. Full variable domain (outside the CDR3, taken from reference TRBV5-1 and TRBJ2-3): KAGVTQTPRYLIKTRGQQVTLSCSPISGHRSVSWYQQTPGQGLQFLFEYFSETQRNKGNFPGRFSGRQFSNSRSEMNVSTLELGDSALYLCASSYTTDMQYFGPGTRLTVL.

The genes are TRBV20-1 and TRBJ2-1, with TRBD1 matching over 10 bases. CDR1 is DFQATT, CDR2 SNEGSKA, per germline (reference sequence). Unmatched junction bases numbered 6, after V lost 5 bases and J lost 5 bases. This CDR3 comprises 14 residues. The CDR3 nucleotides are TGCAGTGCTCAGACAGGGGGCTTCGACAATGAGCAGTTCTTC. Its translation: CSAQTGGFDNEQFF.

Of note for this clonotype: The germline gene is not matched at one end of the junction; a read error may be the cause. The chain employs TRBV6-5 and TRBJ2-3; possibly TRBD2 for D (6 bases). Germline V gene sequence: CDR1 MNHEY, CDR2 SVGAGI. CDR3 length: 17 amino acids. CDR3 region: CVSSCSGGTHYPDTQYF. The CDR3 nucleotides read TGTGTCAGCAGTTGCTCTGGCGGGACTCACTACCCAGATACGCAGTATTTT.

The chain links TRBV11-2 to TRBJ2-2; a possible D gene is TRBD1 (6 bases). This CDR3 comprises 15 residues. V lost 5 bases to trimming and J lost 15 bases, with 25 bases between them. From germline, CDR1 is SGHAT and CDR2 FQNNGV. This CDR3 reads CASSIPVTNTGDMFF. DNA for the CDR3: TGTGCCAGCAGCATACCGGTTACGAACACCGGGGACATGTTTTTT.

On this clonotype: Without the conserved terminal phenylalanine or tryptophan, this CDR3 likely stems from a read error. The DNA is left out, because the CDR3 cannot be placed on it with certainty; the CDR3 is given as TCRdb lists it. The rearrangement links TRBV12-3 or TRBV12-4 to TRBJ1-2; TRBD1, the D gene given by the table, was not confirmed from the DNA. The CDR3 sequence runs 11 residues, both termini included. CDR3 sequence: CASSSGDGNTL.

Remarks on this clonotype: Being one base from a much bigger clone, this may be a read error. V and J are TRBV20-1 and TRBJ1-1; D perhaps matches TRBD1 (5 bases). V lost 6 bases, J lost 5 bases, and 28 bases lay in between. Germline lookup yields CDR1 DFQATT and CDR2 SNEGSKA (reference sequence). The CDR3 has 17 residues. Here the CDR3 reads CSASGQEARGDGTEAFF. The DNA for the CDR3 is TGCAGTGCGAGCGGGCAGGAGGCGAGGGGCGACGGGACTGAAGCTTTCTTT.

This clonotype appeared once. V gene TRBV13 combines with J gene TRBJ2-5; 7 nucleotides match TRBD2. Germline V gene sequence: CDR1 PRHDT, CDR2 FYEKMQ (reference sequence). V gave up 9 bases and J gave up 5 bases; unmatched junction bases: 18. The CDR3 consists of 16 residues. The CDR3 protein is CASSPRQAGSEETQYF. The CDR3 region has the DNA TGTGCCAGTAGCCCGCGACAAGCGGGGTCGGAGGAGACCCAGTACTTC.

On this clonotype: Just one base apart from a much larger clone, this may be a read error. This chain links TRBV20-1 with TRBJ2-1, with 7 bases aligning to TRBD2. CDR3 length: 15 amino acids. CDR1 and CDR2 from the germline V gene are DFQATT and SNEGSKA (reference sequence). The CDR3 here is CNARDPGGHDNEQFF. CDR3 DNA: TGCAATGCTAGAGATCCGGGAGGTCACGACAATGAGCAGTTCTTC.

This clonotype turned up a few times. The chain recombines TRBV20-1 with TRBJ2-1; TRBD2 agrees at 10 bases. Trimming took 0 bases from V and 7 from J; bases not matched to a gene: 6. Germline lookup yields CDR1 DFQATT and CDR2 SNEGSKA (reference sequence). CDR3 length: 15 residues. The CDR3 reads CSARDLSSGSNEQFF. For the CDR3, the DNA is TGCAGTGCTAGAGATCTGTCTAGCGGGAGTAATGAGCAGTTCTTC.

Worth noting for this clonotype: One junction end does not reproduce the germline sequence, and a read error may be involved. This rearrangement joins TRBV5-6 to TRBJ2-7, with 7 positions matching TRBD2. Germline lookup yields CDR1 SGHDT and CDR2 YYEEEE. The CDR3 covers 15 residues. This CDR3 reads CASSLDREGRDEQYF. CDR3 bases: TGTGCCAGCAGTTTGGATAGGGAGGGCCGGGACGAGCAGTACTTC.

This clonotype was seen more than once but under ten times. The gene calls are TRBV30 and TRBJ1-1; D is possibly TRBD1 (5 bases). V lost 4 bases to trimming and J lost 4 bases, with 13 bases between them. The CDR3 totals 13 residues. Germline V gene data show CDR1 as GTSNPN and CDR2 as SVGIG (reference sequence). DNA of the CDR3: TGTGCCTGGACAAAGGGGCCTAGCACTGAAGCTTTCTTT. It translates to CAWTKGPSTEAFF.

Notes on this clonotype: One end of the junction fails to match germline, which may point to a read error. The genes are TRBV4-1 and TRBJ2-2, with TRBD2 identical over 12 bases. Germline-derived CDR1 and CDR2 are MGHRA and YSYEKL. The CDR3 length is 17 residues. CDR3 DNA sequence: TGCGCCAGCAGCCAAGGACTAGCGGGAGTCTTGAACGGGGAGCTGTTATTT. Its protein product is CASSQGLAGVLNGELLF.

To note about this clonotype: Being one base from a much bigger clone, this may be a read error. The chain recombines TRBV24-1 with TRBJ2-1; D might be TRBD1 (5 bases). The CDR3 runs 16 residues. Trimming removed 0 bases at V and 7 bases at J, with 15 bases between. Germline V gene sequence: CDR1 KGHDR, CDR2 SFDVKD. DNA for the CDR3: TGTGCCACCAGTGATTTGAGAAACAAGGGGCGGAATGAGCAGTTCTTC. Protein sequence: CATSDLRNKGRNEQFF.

The rearrangement links TRBV6-6 to TRBJ1-1; no firm D call. Germline V lookup: CDR1 MNHNY, CDR2 SVGAGI (reference sequence). Trimming stripped 9 bases from V and 2 bases from J, with 7 bases between. CDR3 length: 11 residues. The CDR3 loop reads CASSHNTEAFF. CDR3 DNA sequence: TGTGCCAGTAGTCACAACACTGAAGCTTTCTTT.

As to this clonotype: The CDR3 does not end in the conserved phenylalanine or tryptophan, so this is likely a read error. The rearrangement uses TRBV10-2 and TRBJ1-1; D is ambiguous. In germline, CDR1 is WSHSY, CDR2 SAAADI. The CDR3 consists of 15 residues. The CDR3 region is CVSSEWITLNTEAFS. The CDR3 DNA is TGCGTCAGCAGTGAGTGGATCACTCTGAACACTGAAGCTTTCTCT.

As for this clonotype: A much larger clonotype is one base distant, so this may be a read error. The V and J genes are TRBV5-1 and TRBJ2-7; TRBD1 matches at 9 bases. The length of the CDR3 is 15 residues. CDR1 SGHRS and CDR2 YFSETQ come from the germline V gene. The junction had 10 bases not matched to a gene; V was cut back by 6 bases and J by 3 bases. CDR3 sequence (DNA): TGCGCCAGCATCCCTAGGACAGGGGAGTACTACGAGCAGTACTTC. Its protein product is CASIPRTGEYYEQYF.

As to this clonotype: The junction differs from germline at one of its ends, possibly a read error. This chain uses TRBV4-1 with TRBJ1-1, with TRBD1 matching 8 bases. The germline CDR1 and CDR2 sequences are MGHRA and YSYEKL. The CDR3 is 17 amino acids. CDR3 in amino acids: CAISQDDRDRPKTEAFF. CDR3 bases: TGCGCCATCAGCCAAGACGACCGGGACAGGCCGAAGACTGAAGCTTTCTTT.

In this sample, this clonotype turned up once. The rearrangement links TRBV30 to TRBJ1-2; D is possibly TRBD1 (6 bases). Germline CDR1 reads GTSNPN; CDR2 reads SVGIG (reference sequence). The CDR3 is 15 amino acids. V was trimmed by 4 bases and J by 4 bases, leaving 19 bases between them. In DNA, the CDR3 is TGTGCCTGGACCTTGGTACAGGGCGTAGGCTATGGCTACACCTTC. This codes for CAWTLVQGVGYGYTF.

About this clonotype: Just one base apart from a much larger clone, this may be a read error. The chain has TRBV11-2 and TRBJ2-3, with a tentative D call TRBD2 (6 bases). The germline V gene encodes CDR1 SGHAT and CDR2 FQNNGV. V was shortened by 5 bases and J by 6 bases, with 18 bases between the two germline ends. There are 15 residues in the CDR3. CDR3 amino acids: CASSPSGLARDTQYF. The CDR3 nucleotides are TGTGCCAGCAGCCCTTCGGGACTTGCGCGGGATACGCAGTATTTT.

This clonotype was counted a single time. The CDR3 loop is CASSQESDIHGVGKTQYF. CDR3 nucleotide sequence: TGCGCCAGCAGCCAAGAAAGCGATATTCATGGCGTGGGAAAGACCCAGTACTTC. The chain employs TRBV4-1 and TRBJ2-5; no clear D. The CDR3 runs to 18 residues. V lost 0 bases and J lost 6, with 23 bases in between. Germline V gene data show CDR1 as MGHRA and CDR2 as YSYEKL.

Regarding this clonotype: Compared with germline, one end of the junction differs, possibly owing to a read error. The chain uses TRBV10-3 and TRBJ1-1; unclear D gene. The CDR3 extends over 13 amino acids. Germline-derived CDR1 and CDR2 are ENHRY and SYGVKD. This CDR3 is CAISKSVTSGDFF. As DNA, the CDR3 is TGTGCCATCAGTAAGTCGGTAACATCGGGAGATTTCTTT.

In DNA form, the CDR3 reads TGTGCCAGCAGTCGGGGTTTCGCAGCGAGCTCCTACAATGAGCAGTTCTTC. Its protein product is CASSRGFAASSYNEQFF. The genes are TRBV11-1 and TRBJ2-1; a possible D gene is TRBD2 (5 bases). The germline V gene encodes CDR1 SGHAT and CDR2 FQDESV (reference sequence). V lost 6 bases and J lost 0, with 18 bases in between. CDR3 length: 17 residues.